What follows is one T cell receptor beta chain and its context. The data were taken from a study of T cells in Graves' hyperthyroidism and ophthalmopathy. The CDR3 runs to 14 residues. Trimming pared 4 bases from V and 4 bases from J, leaving 14 bases between. Germline values: CDR1 DFQATT, CDR2 SNEGSKA (reference sequence). Clinical symptoms, serum thyroxine, TRAb, thyroid ultrasound and orbital computed tomography informed diagnoses. Amplification of TCR beta CDR3 regions was performed using RNA transcripts as template. The HTBI set primed first-round TCR CDR3 RT-PCR. TCRdb recomputed calls from the multiplex PCR reads with MiXCR, one row per CDR3 protein. Among 460,000 or so distinct CDR3 sequences listed, over 13% were seen once.

Specimen: blood. The rearrangement joins TRBV20-1 to TRBJ1-5, with D perhaps TRBD1 (5 bases). The source is a woman between 18 and 29 years old with Graves' hyperthyroidism. CDR3 DNA sequence: TGCAGTGCTACCCCGGGACCCCCTAATCAGCCCCAGCATTTT. Protein sequence: CSATPGPPNQPQHF.